Listed below are T cell receptor beta chains from one sample, sequenced in a study of identical twins. MiXCR, applied by TCRdb to the 5' RACE reads, yields one record per CDR3 protein. This sample has approximately 220,000 distinct CDR3 sequences, with approximately 7.3% found just once. This sample was also put to use in a study of yellow fever vaccine responses in identical twins.

Sequencing was performed on CD8+ T cells sorted from blood. The receptors stem from a woman in her late teens or twenties in good health. CDR3s include the opening cysteine and the closing phenylalanine or tryptophan. D genes are given only for firm matches. Expanded clones get a size class; other rows say once, few or many, or leave the size out.

d_call: .; clone_size: many; j_call: TRBJ1-3; v_call: TRBV10-3; cdr3_aa: CAISEDFDTIYF; cdr3_nt: TGTGCCATCAGTGAGGACTTCGACACCATATATTTT
d_call: TRBD2; clone_size: .; j_call: TRBJ2-1; v_call: TRBV6-4; cdr3_aa: CASSEASGGVDEQFF; cdr3_nt: TGTGCCAGCAGTGAGGCTAGCGGGGGGGTCGATGAGCAGTTCTTC
d_call: .; clone_size: few; j_call: TRBJ2-1; v_call: TRBV2; cdr3_aa: CASSELAVAGYNEQFF; cdr3_nt: TGTGCCAGCAGTGAATTAGCGGTAGCTGGGTACAATGAGCAGTTCTTC
d_call: TRBD1; clone_size: few; j_call: TRBJ2-7; v_call: TRBV6-1; cdr3_aa: CASRTQTGGLEQYF; cdr3_nt: TGTGCCAGCAGAACTCAGACAGGGGGGCTCGAGCAGTACTTC
d_call: .; clone_size: many; j_call: TRBJ2-1; v_call: TRBV2; cdr3_aa: CASSRDRRYNEQFF; cdr3_nt: TGTGCCAGCAGTAGGGACCGCCGATACAATGAGCAGTTCTTC
d_call: .; clone_size: few; j_call: TRBJ1-2; v_call: TRBV6-6; cdr3_aa: CASVDGNYGYTF; cdr3_nt: TGTGCCAGCGTGGACGGTAACTATGGCTACACCTTC
d_call: TRBD1; clone_size: many; j_call: TRBJ1-1; v_call: TRBV4-1; cdr3_aa: CASSRPGQGETEAFF; cdr3_nt: TGCGCCAGCAGCCGACCCGGACAGGGCGAAACTGAAGCTTTCTTT
d_call: .; clone_size: many; j_call: TRBJ2-4; v_call: TRBV28; cdr3_aa: CASTGALAKNIQYF; cdr3_nt: TGTGCCAGCACGGGGGCCCTAGCCAAAAACATTCAGTACTTC
d_call: TRBD1; clone_size: many; j_call: TRBJ1-2; v_call: TRBV28; cdr3_aa: CASSATGGTYGYTF; cdr3_nt: TGTGCCAGCAGCGCGACAGGGGGCACCTATGGCTACACCTTC
d_call: .; clone_size: .; j_call: TRBJ2-3; v_call: TRBV9; cdr3_aa: CASSVGALLSTDTQYF; cdr3_nt: TGTGCCAGCAGCGTAGGGGCGCTTCTAAGCACAGATACGCAGTATTTT
d_call: .; clone_size: many; j_call: TRBJ2-1; v_call: TRBV7-8; cdr3_aa: CASSLSGSWDNEQFF; cdr3_nt: TGTGCCAGCAGCTTATCGGGGAGCTGGGACAATGAGCAGTTCTTC
d_call: .; clone_size: .; j_call: TRBJ2-7; v_call: TRBV29-1; cdr3_aa: CSAQVGFPADYEQYF; cdr3_nt: TGCAGCGCCCAAGTGGGGTTCCCGGCCGATTACGAGCAGTACTTC
d_call: TRBD2; clone_size: many; j_call: TRBJ2-5; v_call: TRBV4-1; cdr3_aa: CASSQAGREETQYF; cdr3_nt: TGCGCCAGCAGCCAAGCTGGGAGGGAAGAGACCCAGTACTTC
d_call: TRBD2; clone_size: many; j_call: TRBJ2-3; v_call: TRBV6-4; cdr3_aa: CASSDGGGTDTQYF; cdr3_nt: TGTGCCAGCAGTGACGGGGGGGGGACAGATACGCAGTATTTT
d_call: TRBD1; clone_size: .; j_call: TRBJ1-2; v_call: TRBV2; cdr3_aa: CASDVGTGSFAFGYTF; cdr3_nt: TGTGCCAGCGACGTGGGGACAGGGTCATTTGCGTTTGGCTACACCTTC
d_call: TRBD2; clone_size: many; j_call: TRBJ2-1; v_call: TRBV25-1; cdr3_aa: CASSGTSGAYNEQFF; cdr3_nt: TGTGCCAGCAGTGGAACTAGCGGAGCCTACAATGAGCAGTTCTTC
d_call: .; clone_size: many; j_call: TRBJ2-2; v_call: TRBV3-1; cdr3_aa: CASSQLPGLDNTGELFF; cdr3_nt: TGTGCCAGCAGCCAACTACCGGGACTCGATAACACCGGGGAGCTGTTTTTT
d_call: .; clone_size: few; j_call: TRBJ2-7; v_call: TRBV6-2/TRBV6-3; cdr3_aa: CASSYGSPYEQYF; cdr3_nt: TGTGCCAGCAGTTACGGGAGTCCCTACGAGCAGTACTTC
d_call: .; clone_size: .; j_call: TRBJ1-6; v_call: TRBV4-1; cdr3_aa: CASSQRWETNSPLHF; cdr3_nt: TGCGCCAGCAGCCAACGGTGGGAGACGAATTCACCCCTCCACTTT
d_call: .; clone_size: .; j_call: TRBJ2-7; v_call: TRBV2; cdr3_aa: CASSEESGSYEQYF; cdr3_nt: TGTGCCAGCAGTGAAGAGAGCGGCTCCTACGAGCAGTACTTC
d_call: TRBD1; clone_size: .; j_call: TRBJ2-1; v_call: TRBV2; cdr3_aa: CASSAGDRGLFEQFF; cdr3_nt: TGTGCCAGCAGTGCGGGGGACAGGGGATTGTTTGAGCAGTTCTTC
d_call: .; clone_size: .; j_call: TRBJ2-1; v_call: TRBV24-1; cdr3_aa: CATSDRGAGYNEQFF; cdr3_nt: TGTGCCACCAGTGATCGAGGGGCGGGGTACAATGAGCAGTTCTTC
d_call: .; clone_size: .; j_call: TRBJ2-7; v_call: TRBV4-1; cdr3_aa: CASSQATTGGGYEQYF; cdr3_nt: TGCGCCAGCAGCCAAGCCACGACCGGGGGCGGGTACGAGCAGTACTTC
d_call: .; clone_size: many; j_call: TRBJ1-1; v_call: TRBV9; cdr3_aa: CASSVPLDSENTEAFF; cdr3_nt: TGTGCCAGCAGCGTACCCCTGGACAGCGAAAACACTGAAGCTTTCTTT
d_call: .; clone_size: many; j_call: TRBJ2-2; v_call: TRBV27; cdr3_aa: CASSFRTGGELFF; cdr3_nt: TGTGCCAGCAGTTTCCGGACTGGCGGGGAGCTGTTTTTT
d_call: .; clone_size: .; j_call: TRBJ2-7; v_call: TRBV7-9; cdr3_aa: CASSTTDRITPYEQYF; cdr3_nt: TGTGCCAGCAGCACCACGGACAGAATCACTCCCTACGAGCAGTACTTC
d_call: TRBD2; clone_size: few; j_call: TRBJ2-1; v_call: TRBV2; cdr3_aa: CASNGGLAKQFF; cdr3_nt: TGTGCCAGCAACGGGGGACTAGCGAAGCAGTTCTTC
d_call: TRBD1; clone_size: many; j_call: TRBJ2-7; v_call: TRBV20-1; cdr3_aa: CSASRQGVFAYEQYF; cdr3_nt: TGCAGTGCCTCAAGGCAGGGGGTTTTTGCCTACGAGCAGTACTTC
d_call: .; clone_size: few; j_call: TRBJ1-1; v_call: TRBV28; cdr3_aa: CASNNFGGHNTEAFF; cdr3_nt: TGTGCCAGCAACAACTTCGGGGGACACAACACTGAAGCTTTCTTT